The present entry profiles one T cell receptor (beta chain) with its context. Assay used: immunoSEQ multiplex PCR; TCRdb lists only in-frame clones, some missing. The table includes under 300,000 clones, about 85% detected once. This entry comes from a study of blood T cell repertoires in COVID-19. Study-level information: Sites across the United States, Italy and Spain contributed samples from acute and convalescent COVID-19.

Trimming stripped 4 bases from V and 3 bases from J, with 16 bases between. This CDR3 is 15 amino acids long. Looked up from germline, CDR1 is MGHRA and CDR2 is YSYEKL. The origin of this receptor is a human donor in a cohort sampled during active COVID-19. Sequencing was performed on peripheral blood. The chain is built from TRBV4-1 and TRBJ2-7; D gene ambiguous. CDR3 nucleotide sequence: TGCGCCAGCAGCCCCCCATCTCGGCGGTACTACGAGCAGTACTTC. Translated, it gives CASSPPSRRYYEQYF.